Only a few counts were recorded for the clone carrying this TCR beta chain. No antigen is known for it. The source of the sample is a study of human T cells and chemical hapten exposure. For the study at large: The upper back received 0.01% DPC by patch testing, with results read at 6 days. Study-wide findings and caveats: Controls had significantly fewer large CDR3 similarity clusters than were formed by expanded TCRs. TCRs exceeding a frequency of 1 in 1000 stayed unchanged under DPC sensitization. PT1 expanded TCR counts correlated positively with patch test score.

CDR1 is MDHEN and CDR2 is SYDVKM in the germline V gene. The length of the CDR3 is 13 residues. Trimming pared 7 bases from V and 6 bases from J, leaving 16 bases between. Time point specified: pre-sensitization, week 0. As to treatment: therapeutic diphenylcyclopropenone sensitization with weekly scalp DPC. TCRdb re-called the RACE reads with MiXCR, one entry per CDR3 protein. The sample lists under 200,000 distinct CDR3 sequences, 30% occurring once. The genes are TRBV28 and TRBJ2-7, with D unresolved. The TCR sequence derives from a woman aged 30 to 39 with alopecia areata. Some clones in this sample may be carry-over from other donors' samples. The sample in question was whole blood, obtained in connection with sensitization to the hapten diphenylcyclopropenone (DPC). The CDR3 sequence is CASTLVPYGEQYF. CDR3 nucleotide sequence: TGTGCCAGCACCCTAGTACCTTACGGCGAGCAGTACTTC.